The 2 T cell receptor beta chains in this list originate from one sample, sequenced in a study of pediatric ulcerative colitis. The repertoire was sequenced with immunoSEQ multiplex PCR; TCRdb's copy has only in-frame clones and lacks some. The data contain roughly 25,000 clones, approximately 71% of them seen just once; the ten biggest clones take up about 8.3%. Rectal tissue came from one to two pinch biopsies taken at colonoscopy. Specimen: gut tissue. The origin of the receptors is a boy younger than 18 with severe ulcerative colitis.

CDR3 sequence (DNA): TGTGCCAGCAGCGTGGACGGCTCCTACGAGCAGTACTTC. Encoded protein: CASSVDGSYEQYF. The chain recombines TRBV9 with TRBJ2-7, with D unresolved. The V gene's germline CDR1 is SGDLS and CDR2 YYNGEE. V lost 2 bases and J 0 bases, leaving 6 bases between the germline ends. The CDR3 length is 13 residues.

This chain links TRBV6-6 with TRBJ1-2, with D unresolved. Germline-derived CDR1 and CDR2 are MNHNY and SVGAGI (reference sequence). V was clipped by 10 bases and J by 6 bases, with 21 bases between them. The CDR3 sequence is 14 residues long. The CDR3 spells CAISTRPGWDGYTF. As DNA, the CDR3 is TGTGCCATCAGCACCCGGCCGGGCTGGGATGGCTACACCTTC.